This entry is about one T cell receptor (beta chain). Its antigen is unidentified. The entry originates in a study of blood T cells in healthy people across ages. Findings and limits, study-wide: Higher diversity and more naive CD4+ cells were features of long-lived donors, compared to aged donors.

Using a J-beta primer mix together with a sample-barcoded 5' primer, a second PCR was run for about 7 to 12 cycles. From the 5' RACE reads, TCRdb called clonotypes with MiXCR, one entry per CDR3 protein. The sample comprises just under 750,000 distinct CDR3 sequences, around a fifth of which are singletons, and less than 25% rests with the top ten. There were at least 5.5 micrograms of total RNA extracted from every sample. The TCR sequence derives from a man between 65 and 79 years old in good health. The sequencing sample was made of blood.

CDR3 sequence reads: CSARDHRADSYNEQFF. CDR3 nucleotides: TGCAGTGCTAGAGATCACAGGGCGGACTCCTACAATGAGCAGTTCTTC. The rearrangement joins TRBV20-1 to TRBJ2-1; a possible D gene is TRBD1 (6 bases). The V end was cut by 0 bases, the J end by 0 bases, with 12 bases between. Looked up from germline, CDR1 is DFQATT and CDR2 is SNEGSKA (reference sequence). This CDR3 is 16 amino acids long.